This TCR beta chain was identified in a study of blood T cells in healthy people across ages. Study-wide findings and caveats: A strong correlation between TCR beta diversity and naive T cell percentage was seen. Possibly, changes in expanded clonotypes were confounded because donor CMV status was unknown. TCR beta diversity, measured per million T cells, fell in a roughly linear way with age.

The V gene end was trimmed by 4 bases and the J gene end by 4 bases; junction bases not matched to a gene: 8. The CDR3 runs 16 residues. Each of the donors had about 9.9 milliliters of peripheral blood drawn into EDTA-treated Vacutainer tubes. A J-beta primer mix and a sample-barcoded 5' primer were used in a second PCR of about 7 to 11 cycles. TCRdb recomputed calls from the 5' RACE reads with MiXCR, one row per CDR3 protein. The table records fewer than 2,000,000 distinct CDR3 sequences, about 39% of them present only once. Concerning this clonotype itself: The target antigen is unknown.

The chain uses TRBV12-3 or TRBV12-4 and TRBJ2-5, with 11 bases fitting TRBD2. This receptor was obtained from a human donor in good health. The sample was blood. CDR3 region: CASSSPGLAARETQYF. CDR3 coding DNA: TGTGCCAGCAGTTCCCCGGGACTAGCGGCGCGAGAGACCCAGTACTTC.